Below, one T cell receptor (beta chain) is given with its context. Its specificity is not known. This CDR3 has 15 residues. Germline CDR1 and CDR2: MGHRA and YSYEKL. The J segment lost 6 bases and the V segment lost 1 base, leaving 8 bases of the junction unmatched. The data originate from a study of CD8+ T cells in alopecia areata. Study background: Treated patients took oral tofacitinib at 5 to 10 mg twice daily.

As for treatment: oral pan-JAK inhibitor, 5-10 mg twice daily. Following extraction, RNA underwent reverse transcription to cDNA, which served as the sequencing template. Generated by immunoSEQ multiplex PCR, the TCRdb table keeps only in-frame clones and is missing some. The sample has 200,000 to 250,000 clones; roughly 66% are singletons. General observations from the study: Lesional tissue from the scalp (especially in alopecia totalis/universalis) showed higher clonality than normal scalp. Uncertain still, given a single nonresponder, is whether baseline CD8+ expansion links to response.

Sequencing used CD4+ T cells sorted from blood, obtained at approximately week 42, from a patient treated with tofacitinib. V is TRBV4-1 and J is TRBJ1-2; TRBD1 matches 7 bases. The receptor was derived from a human donor with alopecia areata. The CDR3 nucleotides are TGCGCCAGCAGCCAAGGCTTGGGGACAGACAATGGCTACACCTTC. Amino acids: CASSQGLGTDNGYTF.